Included here is one T cell receptor (beta chain) sequence, with context. Its antigen is not identified. The germline V gene encodes CDR1 SGHRS and CDR2 YFSETQ. CDR3 length: 15 residues. Trimming removed 3 bases from V and 7 bases from J; junction bases left unmatched: 8. This sample is part of a study of T-cell reconstitution after alpha-beta-depleted transplantation in children. Study conclusions and caveats: By about two months after transplant, alpha-beta T cells reportedly arose from several hundred graft clones that had expanded.

Unique molecular identifiers were used in preparing the TCRbeta library. Using its own MiXCR run on the PCR reads, TCRdb lists one record per CDR3 protein. The sample holds about 900,000 distinct CDR3 sequences, around 30% seen once. This TCR came from a boy in the first two years of life who had a stem cell transplant for SCID, so the T cells may come from the graft donor. The sequencing here drew on PBMCs, mostly from graft donor cells, taken 360 days after TCRalphabeta/CD19-depleted stem cell transplant. This chain connects TRBV5-1 to TRBJ2-2, with TRBD2 matching over 8 bases. The CDR3 DNA reads TGCGCCAGCAGCTGGGGACTAGTTCCTGGCGGGGAGCTGTTTTTT. Its protein product is CASSWGLVPGGELFF.